The following is a T cell receptor (beta chain) sequence with its context. As yet, its antigen is unknown. The sample belongs to a study of T cells in Graves' hyperthyroidism and ophthalmopathy. Germline V lookup: CDR1 DFQATT, CDR2 SNEGSKA (reference sequence). The CDR3 covers 17 residues. Trimming took off 4 bases at V and 9 bases at J, with 30 bases between the two ends. Amplification of TCR beta CDR3 regions was performed using RNA transcripts as template. The study used the HTBI primer set for a first-round RT-PCR of the TCR CDR3. MiXCR, applied by TCRdb to the multiplex PCR reads, yields one record per CDR3 protein. The sample has approximately 98,000 distinct CDR3 sequences; about 40% are singletons. General observations from the study: Model output signaled ophthalmopathy a median roughly six months ahead of onset. Ophthalmopathy was separated from stable hyperthyroidism by a 13 V-J model.

This clonotype was obtained from a woman between 25 and 40 years old with Graves' hyperthyroidism. The V and J genes are TRBV20-1 and TRBJ2-5, with D uncertain. The sample comprised peripheral blood or thyroid tissue (not recorded which). CDR3 in DNA: TGCAGTGCTAAAGATAAGACAAAGGCACCCGCGACATCATCCCAGTACTTC. This codes for CSAKDKTKAPATSSQYF.